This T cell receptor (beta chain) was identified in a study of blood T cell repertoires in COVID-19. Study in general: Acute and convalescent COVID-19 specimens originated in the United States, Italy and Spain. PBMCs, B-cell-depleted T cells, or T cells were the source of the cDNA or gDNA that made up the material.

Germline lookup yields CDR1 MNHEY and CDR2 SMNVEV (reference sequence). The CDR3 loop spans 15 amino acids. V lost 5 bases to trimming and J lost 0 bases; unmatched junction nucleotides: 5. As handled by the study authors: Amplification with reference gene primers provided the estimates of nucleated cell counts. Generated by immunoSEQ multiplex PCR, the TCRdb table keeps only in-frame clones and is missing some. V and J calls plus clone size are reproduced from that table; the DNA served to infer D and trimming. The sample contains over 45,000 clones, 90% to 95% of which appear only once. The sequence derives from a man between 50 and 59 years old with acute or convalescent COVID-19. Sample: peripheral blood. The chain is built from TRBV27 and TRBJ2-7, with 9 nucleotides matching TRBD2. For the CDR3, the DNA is TGTGCCAGCAGTGTAGTAGCGGGAGACTCCTACGAGCAGTACTTC. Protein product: CASSVVAGDSYEQYF.